Listed here are 30 T cell receptor beta chains from one sample, sequenced in a study of long-term antiretroviral therapy in people with HIV. The libraries were made with immunoSEQ v3.0 at survey level. Clones were sequenced by immunoSEQ multiplex PCR, and TCRdb holds only the in-frame ones, with some missing. The table includes about 20,000 clones, 85% to 95% detected once. The sample here was unsorted PBMCs, taken 4.4 years after starting antiretroviral therapy. The receptor source for this set is a woman aged 50 to 65 with HIV.

The chain employs TRBV5-1 and TRBJ2-7, with 10 bases that match TRBD2. Germline values: CDR1 SGHRS, CDR2 YFSETQ. V trimming: 8 bases; J trimming: 2 bases; junction bases outside the gene matches: 7. CDR3 size: 14 residues. CDR3 nucleotide sequence: TGCGCCAGTAACCTAGCGGGGGAGACCTACGAGCAGTACTTC. The encoded protein is CASNLAGETYEQYF.

This chain joins TRBV11-2 and TRBJ2-5, with a possible D match to TRBD2 (7 bases). Germline CDR1 and CDR2: SGHAT and FQNNGV. Between the trimmed V and J ends, which lost 3 bases and 4 bases, there was a span of 12 bases. This CDR3 spans 14 amino acids. The CDR3 DNA sequence: TGTGCCAGCAGCTTCGGGGGGCCCGCAGAGACCCAGTACTTC. Its translation is CASSFGGPAETQYF.

This sequence joins TRBV5-1 and TRBJ1-1, with D perhaps matching TRBD1 (5 bases). There are 14 residues in the CDR3. The V gene lost 3 bases and the J gene lost 3 bases, with 12 bases spanning the gap. Germline V gives CDR1 SGHRS, CDR2 YFSETQ. The CDR3 nucleotides read TGCGCCAGCAGCTCCCGGGCGGGGGACACTGAAGCTTTCTTT. Its translation is CASSSRAGDTEAFF.

V gene TRBV7-2 combines with J gene TRBJ1-1; possible D gene TRBD1, 5 bases. Germline CDR1 is SGHTA and CDR2 is FQGNSA. The CDR3 is 12 residues long. V was trimmed by 10 bases and J by 1 base, leaving 10 bases between them. CDR3 DNA: TGTGCCAAGGCACAGGAGAACACTGAAGCTTTCTTT. Its translation: CAKAQENTEAFF.

The genes are TRBV30 and TRBJ2-6; TRBD1 matches 7 bases. This CDR3 comprises 15 residues. CDR1 and CDR2 (germline): GTSNPN, SVGIG (reference sequence). The trim removed 0 bases at V and 2 bases at J, leaving 1 base unmatched. CDR3 in amino acids: CAWSVTGAGANVLTF. Written as DNA, the CDR3 is TGTGCCTGGAGTGTAACAGGGGCTGGGGCCAACGTCCTGACTTTC. Complete variable domain (other parts from reference TRBV30 and TRBJ2-6): SQTIHQWPATLVQPVGSPLSLECTVEGTSNPNLYWYRQAAGRGLQLLFYSVGIGQISSEVPQNLSASRPQDRQFILSSKKLLLSDSGFYLCAWSVTGAGANVLTFGAGSRLTVL.

This chain connects TRBV4-2 to TRBJ2-1; perhaps TRBD2 as D (6 bases). V was pared by 1 base and J by 3 bases, with 13 bases between. The V gene's germline CDR1 is LGHNA and CDR2 YNFKEQ. The CDR3 totals 16 residues. The chain's CDR3 is CASSQGQSGLYNEQFF. CDR3 DNA sequence: TGTGCCAGCAGCCAAGGGCAGAGCGGGCTCTACAATGAGCAGTTCTTC.

This clone was counted a few times. V is TRBV19 and J is TRBJ1-2; TRBD1 aligns across 8 bases. J was trimmed by 9 bases and V by 1 base; bases with no gene match: 4. This CDR3 comprises 13 residues. Looked up from germline, CDR1 is LNHDA and CDR2 is SQIVND (reference sequence). The CDR3 DNA follows: TGTGCCAGTAGTATAGCTGGACAGGGTCGCTACACCTTC. It yields the protein CASSIAGQGRYTF.

The CDR3 loop is CAWSVGYGNTIYF. DNA of the CDR3: TGTGCCTGGAGTGTCGGATATGGAAACACCATATATTTT. The chain recombines TRBV30 with TRBJ1-3; D is undetermined. Per the germline V gene, CDR1 is GTSNPN and CDR2 is SVGIG (reference sequence). V lost 0 bases, J lost 3 bases, and 6 bases lay in between. The CDR3 has 13 residues.

The chain employs TRBV21-1 and TRBJ2-4; TRBD2, the table's D call, was not compared with the DNA. TRBV21-1 is termed a pseudogene. The CDR3 has 18 residues. CDR3 loop: CASVQVERGLKAKNIQYF. CDR3 nucleotide sequence: TGTGCCAGCGTTCAGGTGGAGCGGGGTCTTAAAGCCAAAAACATTCAGTACTTC.

This rearrangement joins TRBV6-6 to TRBJ2-5; the D gene could be TRBD1 or TRBD2 (5 bases each). The V and J ends lost 6 bases and 7 bases respectively, with 18 bases between them. Germline loops: CDR1 MNHNY, CDR2 SVGAGI (reference sequence). CDR3 size: 14 residues. This CDR3 reads CASSLAGTSGTQYF. Here the CDR3 DNA reads TGTGCCAGCAGCCTCGCTGGGACCTCTGGGACCCAGTACTTC.

The chain couples TRBV6-4 to TRBJ1-4; D unclear. Germline CDR1 and CDR2: MRHNA and SNTAGT. This CDR3 is built from 12 residues. Trimming stripped 3 bases from V and 7 bases from J, with 6 bases between. The CDR3 sequence: CASSERGEKLFF. The DNA of the CDR3 is TGTGCCAGCAGTGAACGTGGTGAAAAACTGTTTTTT.

The chain couples TRBV4-1 to TRBJ2-3, with 12 bases lining up with TRBD2. Trimming took 4 bases from V and 5 from J; bases not matched to a gene: 13. Germline V gives CDR1 MGHRA, CDR2 YSYEKL. The CDR3 spans 18 residues. The CDR3 region has the DNA TGCGCCAGCAGCCTTCTCCAATCGACTAGCGGGGGCGTAGATACGCAGTATTTT. Amino acids: CASSLLQSTSGGVDTQYF.

This clone occurred once. The chain joins TRBV6-1 to TRBJ1-1; possible D gene TRBD1, 6 bases. The CDR3 length is 17 residues. The V and J ends lost 2 bases and 1 base respectively, with 17 bases between them. In germline, CDR1 is MNHNS, CDR2 SASEGT. The DNA of the CDR3 is TGTGCCAGCAGTGAATCGATAGGGGGTTGGGGGAACACTGAAGCTTTCTTT. It codes for CASSESIGGWGNTEAFF.

The chain employs TRBV5-1 and TRBJ1-2; perhaps TRBD1 as D (6 bases). Per the germline V gene, CDR1 is SGHRS and CDR2 is YFSETQ. This CDR3 region has 13 residues. V lost 3 bases to trimming and J lost 7 bases, with 13 bases between them. CDR3 sequence reads: CASSSGAGAGYTF. The CDR3 coding sequence is TGCGCCAGCAGCTCGGGGGCGGGGGCTGGCTACACCTTC.

J is TRBJ1-1 and V is TRBV5-4, with TRBD1 identical over 7 bases. The CDR3 covers 15 residues. Germline V gene lookup returns CDR1 SGHNT and CDR2 YYREEE (reference sequence). The junction had 7 bases not matched to a gene; V was cut back by 4 bases and J by 1 base. The CDR3 here is CASSPTRTGNTEAFF. CDR3 nucleotides: TGTGCCAGCAGCCCAACTCGGACAGGGAACACTGAAGCTTTCTTT.

This chain links TRBV7-2 with TRBJ1-3, with no clear D. The CDR3 covers 15 residues. Trimming pared 7 bases from V and 2 bases from J, leaving 15 bases between. In germline, CDR1 is SGHTA, CDR2 FQGNSA. The CDR3 spells CASTLRASPGNTIYF. DNA of the CDR3: TGTGCCAGCACCCTCCGAGCCTCCCCTGGAAACACCATATATTTT.

The CDR3 protein is CASSTTDGYEQYF. CDR3 sequence (DNA): TGCGCCAGCAGCACAACCGACGGCTACGAGCAGTACTTC. The chain couples TRBV4-1 to TRBJ2-7; D not certain. V gave up 5 bases and J gave up 3 bases, with 11 bases separating them. The CDR3 has 13 residues. Germline values: CDR1 MGHRA, CDR2 YSYEKL.

The rearrangement uses TRBV4-3 and TRBJ2-1; D may correspond to TRBD1 or TRBD2 (6 bases each). Germline loops: CDR1 LGHNA, CDR2 YSLEER. The CDR3 runs 15 residues. V was clipped by 6 bases and J by 4 bases, with 16 bases between them. In DNA, the CDR3 is TGCGCCAGCAGTACGTCCGGGGGCAAATACAATGAGCAGTTCTTC. Translating gives CASSTSGGKYNEQFF.

The V call is TRBV15, the J call TRBJ1-2, with D possibly TRBD1 on 6 matching bases. Germline V gene data show CDR1 as LNHNV and CDR2 as YYDKDF (reference sequence). Between the trimmed V and J ends, which lost 2 bases and 6 bases, there was a span of 22 bases. The CDR3 length is 17 residues. The CDR3 nucleotides read TGTGCCACCAGCAGACAACCCGCGGGGGCGGTATTTGATGGCTACACCTTC. It codes for CATSRQPAGAVFDGYTF.

The gene calls are TRBV7-2 and TRBJ1-1; perhaps TRBD1 as D (5 bases). Between the trimmed V and J ends, which lost 1 base and 5 bases, there was a span of 14 bases. CDR1 is SGHTA, CDR2 FQGNSA, per germline. The CDR3 is 15 amino acids. DNA for the CDR3: TGTGCCAGCAGCTTAGGGTGGCAGGGTGGGACTGAAGCTTTCTTT. Translation: CASSLGWQGGTEAFF.

The genes are TRBV14 and TRBJ1-1, with 9 bases fitting TRBD1. The germline gives CDR1 SGHDN, CDR2 FVKESK. With 0 bases clipped from V and 1 base from J, the junction kept 3 bases outside the gene matches. This CDR3 has 16 residues. CDR3 coding DNA: TGTGCCAGCAGCCAAGAAACGACAGGGGGGAACACTGAAGCTTTCTTT. It encodes CASSQETTGGNTEAFF.

The chain joins TRBV6-5 to TRBJ2-7; D is undetermined. This CDR3 is built from 12 residues. Trimming removed 9 bases from V and 1 base from J, with 10 bases in between. Germline lookup yields CDR1 MNHEY and CDR2 SVGAGI. The CDR3 DNA sequence: TGTGCCAGTAGTAGGGTATCCTACGAGCAGTACTTC. Its translation: CASSRVSYEQYF.

This chain links TRBV19 with TRBJ1-5; D not certain. CDR1 and CDR2 from the germline V gene are LNHDA and SQIVND (reference sequence). CDR3 length: 15 residues. Deletions cut 1 base from V and 3 bases from J, with 10 bases between. CDR3 loop: CASSIARQTNQPQHF. In DNA, the CDR3 is TGTGCCAGTAGTATAGCTCGGCAGACCAATCAGCCCCAGCATTTT.

The chain joins TRBV7-2 to TRBJ2-7, with D tentatively TRBD1 or TRBD2 (5 bases each). Trimming took 5 bases from V and 2 from J, leaving 16 bases between them. The CDR3 spans 15 residues. Germline V gene sequence: CDR1 SGHTA, CDR2 FQGNSA. The CDR3 sequence is CASSLIPQGAYEQYF. The DNA of the CDR3 is TGTGCCAGCAGCCTAATCCCGCAGGGAGCCTACGAGCAGTACTTC.

DNA for the CDR3: TGTGCCAGCAGTGGACAAAATGAAGCTTTCTTT. Translating gives CASSGQNEAFF. The V call is TRBV2, the J call TRBJ1-1; unclear D gene. The CDR3 is 11 amino acids. Trimming removed 4 bases at V and 7 bases at J, with 7 bases between. Germline V CDR1 and CDR2: SNHLY, FYNNEI. The entire variable domain, with the rest obtained from reference TRBV2 and TRBJ1-1, is as follows: EPEVTQTPSHQVTQMGQEVILRCVPISNHLYFYWYRQILGQKVEFLVSFYNNEISEKSEIFDDQFSVERPDGSNFTLKIRSTKLEDSAMYFCASSGQNEAFFGQGTRLTVV.

The chain links TRBV4-1 to TRBJ2-1; D is unresolved. The germline gives CDR1 MGHRA, CDR2 YSYEKL. V was pared by 2 bases and J by 7 bases, with 9 bases between. This CDR3 spans 13 amino acids. The CDR3 sequence is CASSQFIENEQFF. CDR3 sequence (DNA): TGCGCCAGCAGCCAATTCATCGAGAATGAGCAGTTCTTC.

This clone has only one observation. The DNA of the CDR3 is TGTGCCAGTAGTATATACGGACAGGGTAATCAGCCCCAGCATTTT. This codes for CASSIYGQGNQPQHF. The chain combines TRBV19 with TRBJ1-5; TRBD1 agrees at 8 bases. CDR3 size: 15 residues. The germline V gene encodes CDR1 LNHDA and CDR2 SQIVND (reference sequence). J was trimmed by 4 bases and V by 2 bases; bases with no gene match: 4.

The chain recombines TRBV2 with TRBJ1-1; 10 positions match TRBD1. This CDR3 has 16 residues. In germline, CDR1 is SNHLY, CDR2 FYNNEI. V dropped 10 bases and J dropped 4; count of bases not matched to a gene: 15. CDR3: CATETDRGKRVTEAFF. DNA of the CDR3: TGTGCCACCGAGACGGACAGGGGGAAGCGGGTCACTGAAGCTTTCTTT. The full variable domain, completed using reference TRBV2 and TRBJ1-1, is EPEVTQTPSHQVTQMGQEVILRCVPISNHLYFYWYRQILGQKVEFLVSFYNNEISEKSEIFDDQFSVERPDGSNFTLKIRSTKLEDSAMYFCATETDRGKRVTEAFFGQGTRLTVV.

This clone was found once. The chain uses TRBV9 and TRBJ2-7, with D perhaps given as TRBD1 or TRBD2 (5 bases each). With 0 bases removed from V and 3 bases from J, the gap between germline ends came to 13 bases. The CDR3 length is 15 residues. Germline V CDR1 and CDR2: SGDLS, YYNGEE. The CDR3 reads CASSVAYGALYEQYF. As DNA, the CDR3 is TGTGCCAGCAGCGTAGCATACGGGGCCCTCTACGAGCAGTACTTC. The full variable domain, in which reference TRBV9 and TRBJ2-7 provide the parts outside the CDR3, is DSGVTQTPKHLITATGQRVTLRCSPRSGDLSVYWYQQSLDQGLQFLIQYYNGEERAKGNILERFSAQQFPDLHSELNLSSLELGDSALYFCASSVAYGALYEQYFGPGTRLTVT.

The CDR3 loop is CASSLLAFGEQYF. The CDR3 DNA sequence: TGCGCCAGCAGCCTCCTAGCGTTCGGCGAGCAGTACTTC. The chain uses TRBV4-1 and TRBJ2-7; D perhaps matches TRBD2 (6 bases). Trimming pared 4 bases from V and 6 bases from J, leaving 13 bases between. Per the germline V gene, CDR1 is MGHRA and CDR2 is YSYEKL. This CDR3 has 13 amino acids.